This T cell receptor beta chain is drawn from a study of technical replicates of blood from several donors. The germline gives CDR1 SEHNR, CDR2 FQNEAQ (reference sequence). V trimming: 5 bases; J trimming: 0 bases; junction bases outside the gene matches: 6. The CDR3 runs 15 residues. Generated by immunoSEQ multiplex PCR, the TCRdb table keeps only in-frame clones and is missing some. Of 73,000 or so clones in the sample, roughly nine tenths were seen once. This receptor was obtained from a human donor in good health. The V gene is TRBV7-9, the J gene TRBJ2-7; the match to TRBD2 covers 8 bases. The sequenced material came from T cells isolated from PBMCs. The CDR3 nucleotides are TGTGCCAGCAGCGCCCAAGCGGGAGCCTCCTACGAGCAGTACTTC. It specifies CASSAQAGASYEQYF.